One and the same sample provided the 10 T cell receptor beta chains below, sequenced in a study of blood T cell repertoires in COVID-19 (TCRdb year 2020). Library method: the immunoSEQ multiplex PCR assay. TCRdb mirrors the immuneACCESS table, restricted to in-frame sequences. Some clones are absent from its copies; in checked studies, under half trace to an unresolved V gene, and the reason for the others is unknown. For this sample there are roughly 300,000 clones; 81% appear just once. The ten largest make up around 3% of the sample. Sequencing was done on a sample of peripheral blood. The source of these receptors is a woman between 55 and 75 years old with active or convalescent COVID-19.

J is TRBJ1-5 and V is TRBV18, with 9 bases lining up with TRBD1. V was clipped by 3 bases and J by 4 bases; unmatched bases: 4. CDR1 and CDR2 from the germline V gene are KGHSH and LQKENI. The CDR3 covers 15 residues. CDR3 loop: CASSPTGTGNQPQHF. The CDR3 nucleotides are TGTGCCAGCTCACCGACCGGGACAGGGAATCAGCCCCAGCATTTT.

This chain joins TRBV4-2 and TRBJ2-5; 8 bases match TRBD2. CDR3 length: 15 amino acids. V trimming: 0 bases; J trimming: 5 bases; junction bases outside the gene matches: 5. The V gene's germline CDR1 is LGHNA and CDR2 YNFKEQ. CDR3 DNA sequence: TGTGCCAGCAGCCAAGATCGGGGGGGCCTTGAGACCCAGTACTTC. Translating gives CASSQDRGGLETQYF.

The genes are TRBV4-2 and TRBJ2-5; D remains ambiguous. V was shortened by 2 bases and J by 7 bases, with 11 bases between the two germline ends. Germline V gene sequence: CDR1 LGHNA, CDR2 YNFKEQ. The CDR3 loop spans 13 amino acids. CDR3 in amino acids: CASSQQLTGTQYF. The CDR3 DNA is TGTGCCAGCAGCCAACAACTAACGGGGACCCAGTACTTC.

CDR3 DNA sequence: TGTGCCAGCAGCAAACAGGGGGCAATGAACACTGAAGCTTTCTTT. This translates into CASSKQGAMNTEAFF. The chain combines TRBV6-5 with TRBJ1-1; 9 nucleotides match TRBD1. Germline-derived CDR1 and CDR2 are MNHEY and SVGAGI. The CDR3 is 15 amino acids. V lost 6 bases and J lost 0; bases outside the gene matches: 5.

V usage is TRBV4-2 and J usage is TRBJ1-3; a possible D gene is TRBD1 (5 bases). CDR3 length equals 16 residues. V was pared by 2 bases and J by 2 bases, with 13 bases between. CDR1 is LGHNA and CDR2 is YNFKEQ in the germline V gene. This CDR3 reads CASSQRGVSTGNTIYF. In DNA form, the CDR3 reads TGTGCCAGCAGCCAACGGGGGGTCAGCACTGGAAACACCATATATTTT.

The chain joins TRBV27 to TRBJ2-3; D may be TRBD1 (5 bases). Deletions cut 6 bases from V and 4 bases from J, with 14 bases between. The V gene's germline CDR1 is MNHEY and CDR2 SMNVEV (reference sequence). The length of the CDR3 is 14 residues. The DNA of the CDR3 is TGTGCCAGCAGGAACCAGGGAATCGCAGATACGCAGTATTTT. Protein product: CASRNQGIADTQYF.

This clone was found once. This chain uses TRBV19 with TRBJ2-4; D remains unclear. This CDR3 has 16 amino acids. CDR1 and CDR2 from the germline V gene are LNHDA and SQIVND (reference sequence). The V and J ends lost 3 bases and 0 bases respectively, with 12 bases between them. DNA of the CDR3: TGTGCCAGTAGTATGGAACAGAATCTAGCCAAAAACATTCAGTACTTC. This codes for CASSMEQNLAKNIQYF.

The V gene is TRBV7-6, the J gene TRBJ2-1; 7 bases fit TRBD2. Losses at the gene ends were 5 bases for V and 8 bases for J; bases not matched to a gene: 15. In germline, CDR1 is SGHVS, CDR2 FNYEAQ. This CDR3 comprises 16 residues. CDR3 region: CASSRTNQRGFDEQFF. The CDR3 DNA reads as TGTGCCAGCAGCCGTACCAACCAGCGGGGTTTCGATGAGCAGTTCTTC.

V usage is TRBV7-2 and J usage is TRBJ2-7, with 13 bases matching TRBD2. J lost 2 bases, V lost 5 bases, and 6 bases had no gene match. Germline V CDR1 and CDR2: SGHTA, FQGNSA. The length of the CDR3 is 16 residues. CDR3 sequence reads: CASSVRTSGGPYEQYF. DNA for the CDR3: TGTGCCAGCAGCGTCCGGACTAGCGGGGGACCCTACGAGCAGTACTTC. The full variable domain, rest sourced from reference TRBV7-2 and TRBJ2-7, is GAGVSQSPSNKVTEKGKDVELRCDPISGHTALYWYRQSLGQGLEFLIYFQGNSAPDKSGLPSDRFSAERTGGSVSTLTIQRTQQEDSAVYLCASSVRTSGGPYEQYFGPGTRLTVT.

The J gene is TRBJ1-1, the V gene TRBV11-3; TRBD1 might be the D (5 bases). Germline CDR1 is SGHNT and CDR2 is YENEEA. The CDR3 has 13 amino acids. The V end was cut by 6 bases, the J end by 1 base, with 9 bases between. The CDR3 is CASSRGQNTEAFF. CDR3 nucleotide sequence: TGTGCCAGCAGTCGAGGACAGAACACTGAAGCTTTCTTT. Drawing the rest from reference TRBV11-3 and TRBJ1-1, the complete variable domain is EAGVVQSPRYKIIEKKQPVAFWCNPISGHNTLYWYLQNLGQGPELLIRYENEEAVDDSQLPKDRFSAERLKGVDSTLKIQPAELGDSAVYLCASSRGQNTEAFFGQGTRLTVV.